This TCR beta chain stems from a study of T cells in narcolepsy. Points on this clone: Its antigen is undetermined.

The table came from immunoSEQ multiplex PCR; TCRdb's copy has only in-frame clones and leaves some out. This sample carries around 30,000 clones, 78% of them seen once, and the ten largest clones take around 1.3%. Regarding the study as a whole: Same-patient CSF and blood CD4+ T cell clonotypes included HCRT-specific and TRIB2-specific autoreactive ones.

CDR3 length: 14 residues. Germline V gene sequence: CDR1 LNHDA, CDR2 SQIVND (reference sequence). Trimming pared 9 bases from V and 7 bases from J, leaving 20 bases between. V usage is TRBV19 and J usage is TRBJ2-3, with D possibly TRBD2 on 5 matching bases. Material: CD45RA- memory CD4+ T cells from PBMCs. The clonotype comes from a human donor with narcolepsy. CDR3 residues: CASGGRLQKNTQYF. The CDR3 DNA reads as TGTGCCAGCGGAGGACGGCTACAGAAGAATACGCAGTATTTT.